Below, one T cell receptor beta chain is given with its context. This specimen comes from a study of OX40 agonist ivuxolimab in advanced cancers. Whole-study context: The group had a mean age of about 60 years, ranged from about 20 to 85, and was less than 85% male.

Germline V gene lookup returns CDR1 SQVTM and CDR2 ANQGSEA. CDR3 length equals 14 residues. Trimming took off 6 bases at V and 2 bases at J, with 17 bases between the two ends. TCRdb's table, derived via immunoSEQ multiplex PCR, lists solely in-frame clones and lacks some. The table shows 15,000 to 25,000 clones, with roughly 71% occurring only once. The chain couples TRBV29-1 to TRBJ2-7; D assignment may be TRBD1 or TRBD2 (5 bases each). The sample here was CD4+ or CD8+ T cells sorted from blood, taken in a trial of the OX40 agonist ivuxolimab. The clonotype originates from an adult with an advanced solid tumor such as melanoma, head and neck, liver or kidney cancer. CDR3 in DNA: TGCAGCGTAGTTACAGGAGGCCCTCCCTACGAGCAGTACTTC. Its protein product is CSVVTGGPPYEQYF.